The following is a TCR beta chain sequence with its context. Expressed TCRB transcripts were sequenced because the isolated RNA had all been reverse transcribed beforehand. Measured with immunoSEQ multiplex PCR; TCRdb has only the in-frame clones, and not every one. The sample holds 150,000 to 180,000 clones, roughly 10% seen once. Germline values: CDR1 SGDLS, CDR2 YYNGEE. The CDR3 has 16 residues. The trim removed 0 bases at V and 2 bases at J, leaving 7 bases unmatched. These data are taken from a study of beta chain features in type 1 diabetes. Sequencing used central memory CD4+ T cells from blood. This sequence joins TRBV9 and TRBJ1-2, with 7 bases fitting TRBD1. This receptor was obtained from a man younger than 30 in good health. This chain's CDR3 is CASSVGVRDSNYGYTF. CDR3 coding DNA: TGTGCCAGCAGCGTAGGAGTAAGGGACAGCAACTATGGCTACACCTTC.